What follows is one T cell receptor beta chain and its context. CDR3 length: 17 residues. J gave up 3 bases and V 0 bases, and 10 bases lay outside the gene matches. The germline CDR1 and CDR2 sequences are SGHTA and FQGNSA. This sample was taken from a study of blood T cell repertoires in COVID-19. Study context: From the United States, Italy and Spain came samples of acute and convalescent COVID-19. T cells, B-cell-depleted T cells, or PBMCs supplied cDNA or gDNA.

Sequencing was performed with immunoSEQ multiplex PCR; in TCRdb, only in-frame clones are kept and a portion is missing. This sample has roughly 170,000 clones; over 75% occur once, and the top ten carry about 25%. The sequencing input was peripheral blood. The V gene is TRBV7-2, the J gene TRBJ2-7, with 8 bases aligning to TRBD1. This TCR was recovered from a woman aged 70-85 years with acute or convalescent COVID-19. The CDR3 loop reads CASSLAGGTDRGYEQYF. The DNA for the CDR3 is TGTGCCAGCAGCTTAGCGGGCGGGACCGACAGGGGCTACGAGCAGTACTTC.